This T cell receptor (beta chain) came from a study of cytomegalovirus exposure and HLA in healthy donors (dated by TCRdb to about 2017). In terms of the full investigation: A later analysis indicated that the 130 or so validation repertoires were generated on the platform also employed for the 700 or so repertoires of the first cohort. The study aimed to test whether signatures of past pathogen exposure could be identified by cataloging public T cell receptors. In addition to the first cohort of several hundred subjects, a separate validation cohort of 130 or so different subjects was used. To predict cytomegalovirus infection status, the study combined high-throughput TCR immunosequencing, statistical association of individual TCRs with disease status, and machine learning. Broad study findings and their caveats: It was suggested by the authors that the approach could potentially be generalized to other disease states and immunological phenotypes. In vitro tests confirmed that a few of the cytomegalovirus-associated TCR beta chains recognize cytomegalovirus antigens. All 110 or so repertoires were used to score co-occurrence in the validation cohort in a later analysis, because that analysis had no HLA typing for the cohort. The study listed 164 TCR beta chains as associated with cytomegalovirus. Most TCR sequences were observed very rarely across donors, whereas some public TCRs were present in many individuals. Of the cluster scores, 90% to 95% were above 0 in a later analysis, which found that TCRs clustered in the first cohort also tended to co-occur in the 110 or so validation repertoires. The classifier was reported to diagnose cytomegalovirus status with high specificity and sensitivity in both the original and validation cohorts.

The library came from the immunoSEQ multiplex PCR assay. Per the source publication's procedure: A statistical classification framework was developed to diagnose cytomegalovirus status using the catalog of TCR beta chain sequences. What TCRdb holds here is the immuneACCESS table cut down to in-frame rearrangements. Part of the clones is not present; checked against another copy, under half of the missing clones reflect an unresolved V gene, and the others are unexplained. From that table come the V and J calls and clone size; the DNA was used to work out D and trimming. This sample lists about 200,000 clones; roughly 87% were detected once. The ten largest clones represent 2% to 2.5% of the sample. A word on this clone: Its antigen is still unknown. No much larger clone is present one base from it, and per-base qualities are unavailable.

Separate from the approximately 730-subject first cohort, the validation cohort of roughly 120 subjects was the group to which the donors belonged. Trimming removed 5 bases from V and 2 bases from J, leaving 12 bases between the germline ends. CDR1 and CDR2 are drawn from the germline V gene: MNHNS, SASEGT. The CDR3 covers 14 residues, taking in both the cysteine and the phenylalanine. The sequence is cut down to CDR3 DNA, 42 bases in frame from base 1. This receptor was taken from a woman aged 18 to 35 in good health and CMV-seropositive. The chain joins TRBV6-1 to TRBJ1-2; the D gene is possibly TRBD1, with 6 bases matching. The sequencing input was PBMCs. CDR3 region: CASSTFTGNYGYTF. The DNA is TGTGCCAGCAGTACTTTTACAGGGAACTATGGCTACACCTTC.